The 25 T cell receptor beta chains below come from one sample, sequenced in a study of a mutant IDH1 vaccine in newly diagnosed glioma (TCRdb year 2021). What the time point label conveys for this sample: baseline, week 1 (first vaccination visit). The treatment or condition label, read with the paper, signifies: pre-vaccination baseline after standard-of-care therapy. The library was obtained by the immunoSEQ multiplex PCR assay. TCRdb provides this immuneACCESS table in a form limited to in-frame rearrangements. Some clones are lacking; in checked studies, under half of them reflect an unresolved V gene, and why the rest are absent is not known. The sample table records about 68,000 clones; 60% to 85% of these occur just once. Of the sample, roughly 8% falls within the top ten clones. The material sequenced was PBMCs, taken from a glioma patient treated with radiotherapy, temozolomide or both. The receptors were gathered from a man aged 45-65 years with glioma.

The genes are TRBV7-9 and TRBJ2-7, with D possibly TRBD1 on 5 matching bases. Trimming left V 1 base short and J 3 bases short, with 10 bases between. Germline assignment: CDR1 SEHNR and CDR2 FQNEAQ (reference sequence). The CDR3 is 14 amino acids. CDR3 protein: CASSLEGAIYEQYF. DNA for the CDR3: TGTGCCAGCAGCTTAGAAGGGGCCATCTACGAGCAGTACTTC. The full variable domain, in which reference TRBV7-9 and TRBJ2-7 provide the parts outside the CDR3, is DTGVSQNPRHKITKRGQNVTFRCDPISEHNRLYWYRQTLGQGPEFLTYFQNEAQLEKSRLLSDRFSAERPKGSFSTLEIQRTEQGDSAMYLCASSLEGAIYEQYFGPGTRLTVT.

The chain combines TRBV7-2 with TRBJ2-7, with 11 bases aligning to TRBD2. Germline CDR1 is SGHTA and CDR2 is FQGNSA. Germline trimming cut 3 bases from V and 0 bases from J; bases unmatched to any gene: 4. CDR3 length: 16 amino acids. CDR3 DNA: TGTGCCAGCAGCTTTCTTAGCGGGGGGGCCTCCTACGAGCAGTACTTC. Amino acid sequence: CASSFLSGGASYEQYF.

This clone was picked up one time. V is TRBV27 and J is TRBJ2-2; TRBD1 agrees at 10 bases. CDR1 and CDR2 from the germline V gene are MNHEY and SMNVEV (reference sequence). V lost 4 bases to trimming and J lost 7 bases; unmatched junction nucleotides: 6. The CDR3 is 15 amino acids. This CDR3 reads CASSWGTGESGELFF. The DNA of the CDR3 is TGTGCCAGCAGTTGGGGGACAGGGGAGAGCGGGGAGCTGTTTTTT.

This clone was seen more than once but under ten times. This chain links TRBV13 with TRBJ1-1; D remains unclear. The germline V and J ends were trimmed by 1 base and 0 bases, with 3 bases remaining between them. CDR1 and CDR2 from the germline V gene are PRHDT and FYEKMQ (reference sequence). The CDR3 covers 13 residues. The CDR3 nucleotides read TGTGCCAGCAGCTTAGTGATGAACACTGAAGCTTTCTTT. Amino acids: CASSLVMNTEAFF.

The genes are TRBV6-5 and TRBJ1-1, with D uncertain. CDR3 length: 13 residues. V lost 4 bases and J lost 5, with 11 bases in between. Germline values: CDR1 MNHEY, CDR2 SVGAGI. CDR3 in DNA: TGTGCCAGCAGTTTGACGATGAGAACTGAAGCTTTCTTT. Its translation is CASSLTMRTEAFF.

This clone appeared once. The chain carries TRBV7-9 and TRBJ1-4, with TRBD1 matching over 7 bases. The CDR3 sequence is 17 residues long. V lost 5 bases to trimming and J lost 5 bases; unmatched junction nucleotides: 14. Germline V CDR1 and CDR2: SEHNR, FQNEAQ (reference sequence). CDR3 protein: CASSLTVRTGGNEKLFF. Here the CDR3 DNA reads TGTGCCAGCAGCCTAACCGTTCGGACAGGAGGGAATGAAAAACTGTTTTTT.

The DNA of the CDR3 is TGCGCCAGCAGAGGGGGGAGGGAGGCTTTCTTT. It specifies CASRGGREAFF. This rearrangement joins TRBV5-1 to TRBJ1-1; a weak D match, TRBD1 (6 bases). This CDR3 comprises 11 residues. V was pared by 5 bases and J by 11 bases, with 13 bases between. The germline V gene has CDR1 SGHRS and CDR2 YFSETQ.

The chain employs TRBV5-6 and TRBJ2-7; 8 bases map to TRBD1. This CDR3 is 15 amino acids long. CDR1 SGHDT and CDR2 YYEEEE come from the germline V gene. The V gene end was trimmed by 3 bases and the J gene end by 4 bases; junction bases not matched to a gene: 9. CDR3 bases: TGTGCCAGCAGCTCCCCGACAGGGGATCCTTACGAGCAGTACTTC. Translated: CASSSPTGDPYEQYF.

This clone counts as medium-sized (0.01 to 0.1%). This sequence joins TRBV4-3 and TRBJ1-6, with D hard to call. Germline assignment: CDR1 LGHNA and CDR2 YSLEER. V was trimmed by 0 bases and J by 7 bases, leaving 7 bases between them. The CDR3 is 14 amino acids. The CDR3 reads CASSQDIENSPLHF. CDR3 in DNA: TGCGCCAGCAGCCAAGATATAGAGAATTCACCCCTCCACTTT.

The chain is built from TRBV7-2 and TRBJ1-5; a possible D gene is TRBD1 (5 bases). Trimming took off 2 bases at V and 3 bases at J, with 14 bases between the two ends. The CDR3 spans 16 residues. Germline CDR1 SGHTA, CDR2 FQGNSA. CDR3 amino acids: CASSLQDTSLNQPQHF. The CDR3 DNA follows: TGTGCCAGCAGCTTACAGGACACTAGCCTCAATCAGCCCCAGCATTTT.

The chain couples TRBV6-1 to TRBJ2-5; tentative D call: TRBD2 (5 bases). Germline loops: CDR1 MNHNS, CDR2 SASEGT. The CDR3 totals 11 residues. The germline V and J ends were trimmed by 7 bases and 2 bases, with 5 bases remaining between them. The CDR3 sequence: CASTGQETQYF. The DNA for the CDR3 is TGTGCCAGCACGGGGCAAGAGACCCAGTACTTC.

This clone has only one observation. CDR3 residues: CASSVGDSGETQYF. CDR3 DNA sequence: TGCGCCAGCAGCGTGGGTGACAGCGGGGAGACCCAGTACTTC. The chain recombines TRBV5-1 with TRBJ2-5; tentative D call: TRBD2 (6 bases). CDR3 length equals 14 residues. V lost 4 bases to trimming and J lost 5 bases, with 15 bases between them. CDR1 SGHRS and CDR2 YFSETQ come from the germline V gene. The variable domain in full, completed from reference TRBV5-1 and TRBJ2-5, reads KAGVTQTPRYLIKTRGQQVTLSCSPISGHRSVSWYQQTPGQGLQFLFEYFSETQRNKGNFPGRFSGRQFSNSRSEMNVSTLELGDSALYLCASSVGDSGETQYFGPGTRLLVL.

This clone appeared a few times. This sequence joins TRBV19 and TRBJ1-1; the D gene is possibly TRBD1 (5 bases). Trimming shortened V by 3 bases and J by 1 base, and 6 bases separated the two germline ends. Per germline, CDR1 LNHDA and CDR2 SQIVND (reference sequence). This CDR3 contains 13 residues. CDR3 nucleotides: TGTGCCAGTAGTATTGGGGGGAACACTGAAGCTTTCTTT. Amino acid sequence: CASSIGGNTEAFF. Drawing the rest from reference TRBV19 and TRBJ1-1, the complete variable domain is DGGITQSPKYLFRKEGQNVTLSCEQNLNHDAMYWYRQDPGQGLRLIYYSQIVNDFQKGDIAEGYSVSREKKESFPLTVTSAQKNPTAFYLCASSIGGNTEAFFGQGTRLTVV.

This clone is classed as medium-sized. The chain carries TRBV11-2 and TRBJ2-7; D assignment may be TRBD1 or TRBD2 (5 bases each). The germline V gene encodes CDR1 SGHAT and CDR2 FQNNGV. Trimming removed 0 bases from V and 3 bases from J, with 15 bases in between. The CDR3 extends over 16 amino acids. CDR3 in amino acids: CASSLDNGTPRYEQYF. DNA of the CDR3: TGTGCCAGCAGCTTAGATAATGGGACCCCCCGCTACGAGCAGTACTTC.

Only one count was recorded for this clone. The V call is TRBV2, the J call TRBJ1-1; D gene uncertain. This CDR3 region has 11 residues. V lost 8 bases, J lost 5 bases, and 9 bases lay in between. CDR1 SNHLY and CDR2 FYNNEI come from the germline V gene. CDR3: CASWARTEAFF. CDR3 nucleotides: TGTGCCAGCTGGGCTCGGACTGAAGCTTTCTTT.

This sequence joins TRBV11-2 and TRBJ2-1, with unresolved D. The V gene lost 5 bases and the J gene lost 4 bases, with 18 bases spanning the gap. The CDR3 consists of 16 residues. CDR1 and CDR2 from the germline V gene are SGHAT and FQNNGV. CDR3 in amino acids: CASSNLTGMDYNEQFF. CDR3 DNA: TGTGCCAGCAGCAATCTGACGGGTATGGATTACAATGAGCAGTTCTTC.

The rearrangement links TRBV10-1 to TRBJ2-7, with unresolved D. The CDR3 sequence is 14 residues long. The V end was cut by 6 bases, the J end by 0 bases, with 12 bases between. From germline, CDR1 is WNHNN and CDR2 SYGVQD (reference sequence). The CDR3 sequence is CASSRQHSSYEQYF. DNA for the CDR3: TGCGCCAGCAGCCGGCAGCATAGCTCCTACGAGCAGTACTTC.

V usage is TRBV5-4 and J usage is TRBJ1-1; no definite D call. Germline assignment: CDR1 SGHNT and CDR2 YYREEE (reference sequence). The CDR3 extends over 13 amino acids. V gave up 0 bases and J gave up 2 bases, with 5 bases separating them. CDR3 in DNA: TGTGCCAGCAGCTTGGCCAGCAACACTGAAGCTTTCTTT. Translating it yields CASSLASNTEAFF. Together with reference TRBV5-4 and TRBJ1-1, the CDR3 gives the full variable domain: ETGVTQSPTHLIKTRGQQVTLRCSSQSGHNTVSWYQQALGQGPQFIFQYYREEENGRGNFPPRFSGLQFPNYSSELNVNALELDDSALYLCASSLASNTEAFFGQGTRLTVV.

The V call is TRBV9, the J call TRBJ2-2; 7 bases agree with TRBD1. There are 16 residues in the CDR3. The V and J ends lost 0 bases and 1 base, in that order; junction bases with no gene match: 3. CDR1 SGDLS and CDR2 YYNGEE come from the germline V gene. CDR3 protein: CASSVGTGLNTGELFF. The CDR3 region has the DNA TGTGCCAGCAGCGTAGGGACAGGTCTGAACACCGGGGAGCTGTTTTTT.

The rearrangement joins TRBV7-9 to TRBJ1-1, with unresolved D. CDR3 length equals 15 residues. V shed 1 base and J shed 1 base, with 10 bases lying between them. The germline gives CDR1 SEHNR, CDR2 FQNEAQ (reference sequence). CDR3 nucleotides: TGTGCCAGCAGCTTAGGGCGGGCAGCGAACACTGAAGCTTTCTTT. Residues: CASSLGRAANTEAFF.

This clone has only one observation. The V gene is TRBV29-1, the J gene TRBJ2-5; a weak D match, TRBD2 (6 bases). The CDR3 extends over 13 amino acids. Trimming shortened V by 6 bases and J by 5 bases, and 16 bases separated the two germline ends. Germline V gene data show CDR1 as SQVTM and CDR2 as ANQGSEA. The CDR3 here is CSVPRGGGETQYF. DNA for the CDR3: TGCAGCGTGCCCCGGGGAGGAGGGGAGACCCAGTACTTC.

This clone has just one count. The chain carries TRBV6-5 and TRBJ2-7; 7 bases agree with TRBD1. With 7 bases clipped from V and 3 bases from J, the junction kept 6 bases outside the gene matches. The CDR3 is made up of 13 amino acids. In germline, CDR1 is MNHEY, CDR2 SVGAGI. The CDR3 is CASTQGQNYEQYF. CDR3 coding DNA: TGTGCCAGCACCCAGGGACAGAACTACGAGCAGTACTTC.

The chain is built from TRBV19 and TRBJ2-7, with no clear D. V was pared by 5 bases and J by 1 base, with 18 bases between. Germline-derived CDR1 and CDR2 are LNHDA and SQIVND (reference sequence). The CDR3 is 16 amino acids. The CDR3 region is CASSALDGLLSYEQYF. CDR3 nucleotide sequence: TGTGCCAGTAGTGCCCTCGACGGTCTTCTATCCTACGAGCAGTACTTC.

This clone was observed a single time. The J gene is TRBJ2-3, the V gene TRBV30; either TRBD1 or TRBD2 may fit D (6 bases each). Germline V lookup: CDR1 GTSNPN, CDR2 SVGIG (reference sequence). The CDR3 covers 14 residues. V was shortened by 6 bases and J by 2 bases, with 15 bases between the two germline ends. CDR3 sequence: CACGGGYLTDTQYF. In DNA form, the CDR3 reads TGTGCCTGTGGAGGGGGGTACCTCACAGATACGCAGTATTTT.

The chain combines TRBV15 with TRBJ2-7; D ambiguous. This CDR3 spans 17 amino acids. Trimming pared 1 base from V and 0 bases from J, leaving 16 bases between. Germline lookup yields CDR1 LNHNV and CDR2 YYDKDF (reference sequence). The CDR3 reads CATSRAPLQSTSYEQYF. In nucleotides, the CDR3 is TGTGCCACCAGCAGAGCGCCCCTACAAAGTACCTCCTACGAGCAGTACTTC.